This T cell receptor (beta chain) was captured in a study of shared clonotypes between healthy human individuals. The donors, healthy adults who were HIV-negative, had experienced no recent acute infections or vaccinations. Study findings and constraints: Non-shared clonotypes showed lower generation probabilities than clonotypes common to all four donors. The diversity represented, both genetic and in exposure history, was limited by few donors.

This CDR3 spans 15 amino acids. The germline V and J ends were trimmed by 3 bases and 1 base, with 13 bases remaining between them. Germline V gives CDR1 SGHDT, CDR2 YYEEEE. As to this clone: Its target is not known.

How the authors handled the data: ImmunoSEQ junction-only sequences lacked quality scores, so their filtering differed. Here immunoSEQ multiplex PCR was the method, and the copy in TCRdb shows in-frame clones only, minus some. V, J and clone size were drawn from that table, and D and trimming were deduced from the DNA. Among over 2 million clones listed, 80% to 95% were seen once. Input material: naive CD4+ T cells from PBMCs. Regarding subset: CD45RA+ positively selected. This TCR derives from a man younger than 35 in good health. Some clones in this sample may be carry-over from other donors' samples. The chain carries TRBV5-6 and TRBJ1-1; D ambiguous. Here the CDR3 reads CASSSLKQPNTEAFF. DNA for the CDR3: TGTGCCAGCAGCTCGCTCAAACAGCCGAACACTGAAGCTTTCTTT.